The present entry profiles one TCR beta chain with its context. This sample was taken from a study of control samples from healthy donors and cancer patients. V lost 3 bases and J 10 bases, leaving 16 bases between the germline ends. This CDR3 region has 15 residues. Germline V gene lookup returns CDR1 SEHNR and CDR2 FQNEAQ (reference sequence). Sequencing used immunoSEQ multiplex PCR; TCRdb keeps in-frame clones, though not all of them. Seen here are approximately 140,000 clones, roughly 89% observed once, and the top ten hold approximately 7%. This chain connects TRBV7-9 to TRBJ1-6; maybe TRBD1 (6 bases). Sequencing was carried out using blood. This TCR came from a young man in good health. The chain's CDR3 is CASSLSVRTESPLHF. For the CDR3, the DNA is TGTGCCAGCAGCTTGTCGGTGCGGACAGAGTCACCCCTCCACTTT. Full variable domain (remainder filled in from reference TRBV7-9 and TRBJ1-6): DTGVSQNPRHKITKRGQNVTFRCDPISEHNRLYWYRQTLGQGPEFLTYFQNEAQLEKSRLLSDRFSAERPKGSFSTLEIQRTEQGDSAMYLCASSLSVRTESPLHFGNGTRLTVT.